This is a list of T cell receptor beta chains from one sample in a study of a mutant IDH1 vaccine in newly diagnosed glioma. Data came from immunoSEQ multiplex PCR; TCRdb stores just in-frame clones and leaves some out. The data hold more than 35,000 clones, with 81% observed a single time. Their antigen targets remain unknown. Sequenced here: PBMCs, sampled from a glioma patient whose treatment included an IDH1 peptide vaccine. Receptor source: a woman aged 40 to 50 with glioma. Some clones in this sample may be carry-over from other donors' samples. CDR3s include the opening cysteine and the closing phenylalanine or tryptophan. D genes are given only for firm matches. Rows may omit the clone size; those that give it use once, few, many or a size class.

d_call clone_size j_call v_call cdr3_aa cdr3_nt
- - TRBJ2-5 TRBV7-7 CASSLELGTQYF TGTGCTAGCAGCTTAGAACTGGGGACCCAGTACTTC
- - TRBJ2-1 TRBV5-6 CASSLGTLLRNEQFF TGTGCCAGCAGCTTGGGGACTCTTCTACGCAATGAGCAGTTCTTC
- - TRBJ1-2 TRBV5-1 CASSVSANYGYTF TGCGCCAGCAGCGTATCAGCTAACTATGGCTACACCTTC
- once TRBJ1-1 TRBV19 CASTGNRAPEAFF TGTGCCAGTACTGGTAACAGGGCGCCTGAAGCTTTCTTT
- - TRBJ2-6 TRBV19 CASSFGAGSGANVLTF TGTGCCAGTAGTTTCGGGGCAGGGTCTGGGGCCAACGTCCTGACTTTC
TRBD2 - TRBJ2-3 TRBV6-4 CASSRLAGGTDTQYF TGTGCCAGCAGTAGGCTAGCGGGAGGCACAGATACGCAGTATTTT
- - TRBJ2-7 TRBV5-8 CASISAAREQYF TGTGCCAGCATCTCCGCTGCGAGGGAGCAGTACTTC
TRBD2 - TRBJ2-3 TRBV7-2 CASRKAGGSDTQYF TGTGCCAGCAGAAAGGCGGGGGGGAGCGATACGCAGTATTTT
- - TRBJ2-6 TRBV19 CASSNNSGANVLTF TGTGCCAGTAGTAACAACTCTGGGGCCAACGTCCTGACTTTC
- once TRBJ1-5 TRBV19 CASMQFDYSNQPQHF TGTGCCAGTATGCAATTCGATTATAGCAATCAGCCCCAGCATTTT
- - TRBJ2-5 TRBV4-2 CASSQDRGAQETQYF TGTGCCAGCAGCCAAGACAGAGGGGCACAAGAGACCCAGTACTTC
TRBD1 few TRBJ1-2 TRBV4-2 CASSQGTGGYTF TGTGCCAGCAGCCAGGGGACAGGGGGCTACACCTTC
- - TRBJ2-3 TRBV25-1 CASGDSRGANTQYF TGTGCCAGCGGCGACTCTCGCGGGGCGAATACGCAGTATTTT
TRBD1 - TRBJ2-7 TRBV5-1 CASSFFPGTDYEQYF TGCGCCAGCAGCTTTTTCCCCGGGACAGACTACGAGCAGTACTTC
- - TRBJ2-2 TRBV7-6 CASSARITGQANTGELFF TGTGCCAGCAGCGCGCGGATAACAGGGCAGGCGAACACCGGGGAGCTGTTTTTT
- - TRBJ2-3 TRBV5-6 CASSLALGEGTDTQYF TGTGCCAGCAGCTTGGCCTTGGGGGAAGGCACAGATACGCAGTATTTT
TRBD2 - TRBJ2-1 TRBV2 CASRASGGSYNEQFF TGTGCCAGCAGAGCTAGCGGGGGCTCCTACAATGAGCAGTTCTTC
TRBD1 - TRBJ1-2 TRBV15 CATRVGTGLYGYTF TGTGCCACCCGTGTCGGGACAGGTCTCTATGGCTACACCTTC
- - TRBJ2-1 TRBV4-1 CASSKGYNEQFF TGCGCCAGCAGTAAGGGGTACAATGAGCAGTTCTTC
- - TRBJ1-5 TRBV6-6 CASSRGGQDQPQHF TGTGCCAGCAGTCGTGGGGGGCAGGATCAGCCCCAGCATTTT
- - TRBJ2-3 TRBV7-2 CASSSGSFLDTQYF TGTGCCAGCAGCTCGGGGAGTTTTTTGGATACGCAGTATTTT
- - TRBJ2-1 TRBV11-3 CASSIGGAWDEQFF TGTGCCAGCAGCATAGGCGGAGCGTGGGATGAGCAGTTCTTC
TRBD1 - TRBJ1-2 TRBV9 CASSFTGDYGYTF TGTGCCAGCAGCTTCACAGGGGACTATGGCTACACCTTC